This TCR beta chain was profiled in a study of blood T cell repertoires in COVID-19. Across the study: Spain, Italy and the United States supplied samples that represented acute and convalescent COVID-19. Sample material is recorded as cDNA or gDNA derived from T cells, B-cell-depleted T cells, or PBMCs.

Per the original data handling: Reference gene primer amplification yielded estimated nucleated cell counts. Assay: immunoSEQ multiplex PCR; the TCRdb copy retains only in-frame clones and omits some. The DNA was the basis for D and trimming; V, J and clone size are from that table. Among just over 200,000 clones, approximately 90% were seen once, and the ten largest hold roughly 5.7%. What was sequenced was peripheral blood. The clonotype originates from a man of 80 years or more with acute or convalescent COVID-19.

The CDR3 is CASSTGRNQPQHF. The CDR3, as DNA: TGTGCCAGCAGCACAGGGAGAAATCAGCCCCAGCATTTT. This sequence joins TRBV6-2 or TRBV6-3 and TRBJ1-5; the D gene is possibly TRBD1 (6 bases). The CDR3 length is 13 residues. The V gene lost 6 bases and the J gene lost 4 bases, with 10 bases spanning the gap. From germline, CDR1 is MNHEY and CDR2 SVGEGT.